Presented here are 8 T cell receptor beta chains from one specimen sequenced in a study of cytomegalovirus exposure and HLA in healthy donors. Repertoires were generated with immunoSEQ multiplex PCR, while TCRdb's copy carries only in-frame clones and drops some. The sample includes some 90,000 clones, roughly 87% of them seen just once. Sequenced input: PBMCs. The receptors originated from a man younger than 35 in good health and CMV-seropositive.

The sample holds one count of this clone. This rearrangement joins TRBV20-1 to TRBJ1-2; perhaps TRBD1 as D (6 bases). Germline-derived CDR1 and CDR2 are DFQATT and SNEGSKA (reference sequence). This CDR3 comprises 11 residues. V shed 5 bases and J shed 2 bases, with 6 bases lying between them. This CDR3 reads CSAGGNYGYTF. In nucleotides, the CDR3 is TGCAGTGCTGGGGGCAACTATGGCTACACCTTC.

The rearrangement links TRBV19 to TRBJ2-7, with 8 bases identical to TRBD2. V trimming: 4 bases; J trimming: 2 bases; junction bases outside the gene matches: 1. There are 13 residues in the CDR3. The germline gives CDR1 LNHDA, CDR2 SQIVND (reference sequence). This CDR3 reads CASSSGGPYEQYF. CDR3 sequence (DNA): TGTGCCAGTAGTAGCGGGGGGCCCTACGAGCAGTACTTC.

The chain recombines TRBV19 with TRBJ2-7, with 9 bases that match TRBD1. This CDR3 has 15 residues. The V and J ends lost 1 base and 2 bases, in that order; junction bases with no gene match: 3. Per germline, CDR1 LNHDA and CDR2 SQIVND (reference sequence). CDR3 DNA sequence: TGTGCCAGTAGTATAGGGACAGGGGAAGCCTACGAGCAGTACTTC. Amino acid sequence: CASSIGTGEAYEQYF.

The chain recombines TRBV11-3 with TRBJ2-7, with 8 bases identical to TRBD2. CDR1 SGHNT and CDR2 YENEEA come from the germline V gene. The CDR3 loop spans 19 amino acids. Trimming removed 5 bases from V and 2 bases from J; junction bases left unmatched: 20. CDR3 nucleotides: TGTGCCAGCAGCCTCAACCCCCGTGGTAGCGGGATGGGGGCCTACGAGCAGTACTTC. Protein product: CASSLNPRGSGMGAYEQYF. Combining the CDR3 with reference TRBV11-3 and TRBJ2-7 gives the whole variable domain EAGVVQSPRYKIIEKKQPVAFWCNPISGHNTLYWYLQNLGQGPELLIRYENEEAVDDSQLPKDRFSAERLKGVDSTLKIQPAELGDSAVYLCASSLNPRGSGMGAYEQYFGPGTRLTVT.

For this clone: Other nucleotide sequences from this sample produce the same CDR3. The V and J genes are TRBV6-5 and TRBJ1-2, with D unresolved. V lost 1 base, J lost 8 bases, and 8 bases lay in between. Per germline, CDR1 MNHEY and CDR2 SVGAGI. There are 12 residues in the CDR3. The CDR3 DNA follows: TGTGCCAGCAGTTACTTCGGCGGAGGCTACACCTTC. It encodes CASSYFGGGYTF.

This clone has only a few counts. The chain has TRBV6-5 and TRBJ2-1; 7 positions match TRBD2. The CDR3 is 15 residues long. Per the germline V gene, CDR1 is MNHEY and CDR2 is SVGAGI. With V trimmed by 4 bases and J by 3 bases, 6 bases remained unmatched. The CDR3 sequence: CASSSASGDYNEQFF. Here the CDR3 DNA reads TGTGCCAGCAGTTCTGCTAGCGGAGACTACAATGAGCAGTTCTTC.

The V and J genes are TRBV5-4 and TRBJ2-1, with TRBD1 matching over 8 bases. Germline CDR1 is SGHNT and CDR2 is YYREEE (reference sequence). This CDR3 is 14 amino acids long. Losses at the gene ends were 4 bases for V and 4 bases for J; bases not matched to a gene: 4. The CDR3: CASSPGQGYNEQFF. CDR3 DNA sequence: TGTGCCAGCAGCCCTGGACAGGGATACAATGAGCAGTTCTTC.

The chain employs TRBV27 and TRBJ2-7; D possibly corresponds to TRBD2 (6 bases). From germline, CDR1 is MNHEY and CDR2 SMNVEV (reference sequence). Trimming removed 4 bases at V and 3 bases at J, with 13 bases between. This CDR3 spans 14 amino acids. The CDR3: CASSYEAGFYEQYF. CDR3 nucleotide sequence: TGTGCCAGCAGTTATGAGGCGGGATTCTACGAGCAGTACTTC.